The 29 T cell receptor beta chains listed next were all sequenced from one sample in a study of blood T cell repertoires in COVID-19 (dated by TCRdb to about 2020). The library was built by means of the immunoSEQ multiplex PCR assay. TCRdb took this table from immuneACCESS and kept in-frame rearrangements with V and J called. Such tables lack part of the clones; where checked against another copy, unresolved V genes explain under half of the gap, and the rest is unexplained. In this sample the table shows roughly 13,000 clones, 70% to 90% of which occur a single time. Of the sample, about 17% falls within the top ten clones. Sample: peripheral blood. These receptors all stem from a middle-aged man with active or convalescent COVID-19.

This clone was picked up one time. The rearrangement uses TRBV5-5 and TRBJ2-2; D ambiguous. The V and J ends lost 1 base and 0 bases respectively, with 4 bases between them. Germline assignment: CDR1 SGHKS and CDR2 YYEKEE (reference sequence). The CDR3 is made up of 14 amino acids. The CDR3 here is CASSLPANTGELFF. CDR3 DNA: TGTGCCAGCAGCTTGCCGGCGAACACCGGGGAGCTGTTTTTT. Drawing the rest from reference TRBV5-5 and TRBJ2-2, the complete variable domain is DAGVTQSPTHLIKTRGQQVTLRCSPISGHKSVSWYQQVLGQGPQFIFQYYEKEERGRGNFPDRFSARQFPNYSSELNVNALLLGDSALYLCASSLPANTGELFFGEGSRLTVL.

CDR3 region: CASSQDRSGYTF. CDR3 sequence (DNA): TGTGCCAGCAGCCAAGATCGTAGCGGCTACACCTTC. The rearrangement links TRBV4-2 to TRBJ1-2; D call uncertain. The CDR3 is 12 amino acids. CDR1 LGHNA and CDR2 YNFKEQ come from the germline V gene. The V end was cut by 0 bases, the J end by 8 bases, with 7 bases between.

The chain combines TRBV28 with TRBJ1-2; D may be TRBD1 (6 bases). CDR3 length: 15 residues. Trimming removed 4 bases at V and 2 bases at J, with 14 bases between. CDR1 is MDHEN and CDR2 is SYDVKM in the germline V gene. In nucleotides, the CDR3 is TGTGCCAGCAGTTATGGACAGCTTGCAAACTATGGCTACACCTTC. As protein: CASSYGQLANYGYTF.

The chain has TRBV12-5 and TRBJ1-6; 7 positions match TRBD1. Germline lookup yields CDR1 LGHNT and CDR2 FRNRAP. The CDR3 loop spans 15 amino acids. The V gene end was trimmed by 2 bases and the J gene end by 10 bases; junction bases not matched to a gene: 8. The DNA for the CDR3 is TGTGCTAGTGGTTTGATCCGACAGGGCCGGTCACCCCTCCACTTT. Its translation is CASGLIRQGRSPLHF.

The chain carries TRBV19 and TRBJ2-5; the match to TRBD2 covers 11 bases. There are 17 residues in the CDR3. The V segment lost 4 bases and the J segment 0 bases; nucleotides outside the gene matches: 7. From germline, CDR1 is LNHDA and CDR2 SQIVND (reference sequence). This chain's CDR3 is CASSRASGGTYQETQYF. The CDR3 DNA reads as TGTGCCAGTAGTAGGGCTAGCGGGGGGACGTACCAAGAGACCCAGTACTTC.

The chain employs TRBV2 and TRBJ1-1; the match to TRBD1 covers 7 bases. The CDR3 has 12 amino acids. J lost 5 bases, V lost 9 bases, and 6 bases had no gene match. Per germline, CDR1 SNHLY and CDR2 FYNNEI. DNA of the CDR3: TGTGCCAGGGGGGGACAGCGGACTGAAGCTTTCTTT. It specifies CARGGQRTEAFF.

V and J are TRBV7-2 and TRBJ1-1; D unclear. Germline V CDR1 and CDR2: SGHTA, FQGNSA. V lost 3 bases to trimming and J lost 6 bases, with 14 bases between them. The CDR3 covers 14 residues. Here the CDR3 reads CASSFRAREAEAFF. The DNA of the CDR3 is TGTGCCAGCAGCTTCCGGGCCCGGGAGGCTGAAGCTTTCTTT.

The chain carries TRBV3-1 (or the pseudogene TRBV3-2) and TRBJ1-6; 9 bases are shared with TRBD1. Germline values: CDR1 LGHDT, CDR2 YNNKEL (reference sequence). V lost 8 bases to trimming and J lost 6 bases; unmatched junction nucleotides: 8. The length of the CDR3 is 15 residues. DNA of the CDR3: TGTGCCAGCGCCCACCGGGACAGGGTTAATTCACCCCTCCACTTT. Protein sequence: CASAHRDRVNSPLHF.

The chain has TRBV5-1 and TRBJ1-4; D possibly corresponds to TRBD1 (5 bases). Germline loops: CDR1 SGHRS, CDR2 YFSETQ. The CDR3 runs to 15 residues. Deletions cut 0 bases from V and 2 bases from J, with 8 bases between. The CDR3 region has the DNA TGCGCCAGCAGCTTGGCCGGGGGGACTAATGAAAAACTGTTTTTT. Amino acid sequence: CASSLAGGTNEKLFF.

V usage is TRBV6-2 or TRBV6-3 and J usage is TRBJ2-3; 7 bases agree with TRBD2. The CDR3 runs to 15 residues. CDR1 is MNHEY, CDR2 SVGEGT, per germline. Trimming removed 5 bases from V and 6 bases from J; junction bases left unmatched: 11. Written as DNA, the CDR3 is TGTGCCAGCAGTGATGGGCCCATCGGGGGGGATACGCAGTATTTT. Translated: CASSDGPIGGDTQYF.

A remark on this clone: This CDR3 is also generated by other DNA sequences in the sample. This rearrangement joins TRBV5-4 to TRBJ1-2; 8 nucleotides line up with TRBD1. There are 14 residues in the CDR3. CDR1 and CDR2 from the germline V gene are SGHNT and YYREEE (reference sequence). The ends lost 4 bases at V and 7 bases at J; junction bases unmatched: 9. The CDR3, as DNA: TGTGCCAGCAGCCCAGACAGGGGTTTAGGTGGCTACACCTTC. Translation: CASSPDRGLGGYTF.

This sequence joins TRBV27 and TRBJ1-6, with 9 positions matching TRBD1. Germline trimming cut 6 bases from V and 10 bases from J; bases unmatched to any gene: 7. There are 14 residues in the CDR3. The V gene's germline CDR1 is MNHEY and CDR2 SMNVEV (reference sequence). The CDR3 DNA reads TGTGCCAGCAGCCATGACAGGGGGAGGTCACCCCTCCACTTT. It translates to CASSHDRGRSPLHF.

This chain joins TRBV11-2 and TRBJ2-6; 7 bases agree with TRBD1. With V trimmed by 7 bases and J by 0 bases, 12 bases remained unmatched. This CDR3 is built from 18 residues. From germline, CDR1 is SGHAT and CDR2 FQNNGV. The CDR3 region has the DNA TGTGCCAGCACCAAGTCCGGGACAGCAGACTCTGGGGCCAACGTCCTGACTTTC. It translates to CASTKSGTADSGANVLTF.

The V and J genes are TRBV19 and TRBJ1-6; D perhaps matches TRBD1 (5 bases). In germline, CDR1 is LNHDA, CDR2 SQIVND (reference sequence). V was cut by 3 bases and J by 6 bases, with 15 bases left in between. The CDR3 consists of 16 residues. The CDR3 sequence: CASSMAAGKANSPLHF. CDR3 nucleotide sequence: TGTGCCAGTAGTATGGCAGCAGGGAAGGCTAATTCACCCCTCCACTTT.

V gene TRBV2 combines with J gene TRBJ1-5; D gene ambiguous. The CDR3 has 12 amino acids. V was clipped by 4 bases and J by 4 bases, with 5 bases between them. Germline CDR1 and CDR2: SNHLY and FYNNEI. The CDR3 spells CASSVSNQPQHF. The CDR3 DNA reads TGTGCCAGCAGTGTCAGTAATCAGCCCCAGCATTTT.

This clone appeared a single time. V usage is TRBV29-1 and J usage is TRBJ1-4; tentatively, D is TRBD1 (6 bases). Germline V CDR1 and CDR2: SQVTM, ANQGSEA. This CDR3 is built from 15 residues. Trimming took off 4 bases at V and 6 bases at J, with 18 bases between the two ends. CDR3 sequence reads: CSVGLLGQFDEKLFF. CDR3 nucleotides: TGCAGCGTTGGCTTACTCGGACAGTTCGATGAAAAACTGTTTTTT.

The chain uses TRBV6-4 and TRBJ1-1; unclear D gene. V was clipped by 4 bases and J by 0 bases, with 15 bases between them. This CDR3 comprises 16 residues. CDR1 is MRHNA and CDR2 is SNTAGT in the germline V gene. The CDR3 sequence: CASSAFIKSMNTEAFF. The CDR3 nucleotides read TGTGCCAGCAGTGCCTTTATCAAGAGTATGAACACTGAAGCTTTCTTT.

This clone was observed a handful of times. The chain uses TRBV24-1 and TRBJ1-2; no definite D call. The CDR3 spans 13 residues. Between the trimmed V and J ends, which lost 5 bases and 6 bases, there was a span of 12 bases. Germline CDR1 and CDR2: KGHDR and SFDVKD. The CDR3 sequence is CATSGSGPHGYTF. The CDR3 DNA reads TGTGCCACCAGTGGGTCAGGCCCCCATGGCTACACCTTC.

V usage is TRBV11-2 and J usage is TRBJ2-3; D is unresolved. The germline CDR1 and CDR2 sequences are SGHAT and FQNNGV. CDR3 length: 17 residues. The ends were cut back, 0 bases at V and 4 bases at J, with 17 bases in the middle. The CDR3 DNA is TGTGCCAGCAGCTTAGACTTATGGGCACCCAGTCCAGATACGCAGTATTTT. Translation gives CASSLDLWAPSPDTQYF.

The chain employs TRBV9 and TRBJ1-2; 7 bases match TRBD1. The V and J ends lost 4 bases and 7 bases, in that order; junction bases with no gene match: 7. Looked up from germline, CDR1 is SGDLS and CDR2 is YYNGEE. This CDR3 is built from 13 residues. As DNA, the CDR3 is TGTGCCAGCAGCTTACGACAGGGCGGTGGCTACACCTTC. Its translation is CASSLRQGGGYTF.

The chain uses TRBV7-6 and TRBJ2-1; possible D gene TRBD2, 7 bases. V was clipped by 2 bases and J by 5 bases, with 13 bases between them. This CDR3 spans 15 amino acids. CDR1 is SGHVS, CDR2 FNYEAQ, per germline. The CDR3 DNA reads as TGTGCCAGCAGCTTAAGGGGGGGGTCGGACAATGAGCAGTTCTTC. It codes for CASSLRGGSDNEQFF. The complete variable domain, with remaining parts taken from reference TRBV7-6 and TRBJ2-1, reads GAGVSQSPRYKVTKRGQDVALRCDPISGHVSLYWYRQALGQGPEFLTYFNYEAQQDKSGLPNDRFSAERPEGSISTLTIQRTEQRDSAMYRCASSLRGGSDNEQFFGPGTRLTVL.

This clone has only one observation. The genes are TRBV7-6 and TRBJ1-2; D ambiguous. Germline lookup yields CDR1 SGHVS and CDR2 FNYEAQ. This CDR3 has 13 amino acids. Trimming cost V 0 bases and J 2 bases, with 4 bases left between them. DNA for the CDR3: TGTGCCAGCAGCTTAGCCTCGAACTATGGCTACACCTTC. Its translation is CASSLASNYGYTF.

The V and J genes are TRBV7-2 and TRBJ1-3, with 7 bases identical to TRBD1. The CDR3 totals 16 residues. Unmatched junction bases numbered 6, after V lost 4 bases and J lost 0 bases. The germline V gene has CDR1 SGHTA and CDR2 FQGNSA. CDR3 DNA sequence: TGTGCCAGCAGCTCGACAGGGTTACTCTCTGGAAACACCATATATTTT. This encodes CASSSTGLLSGNTIYF.

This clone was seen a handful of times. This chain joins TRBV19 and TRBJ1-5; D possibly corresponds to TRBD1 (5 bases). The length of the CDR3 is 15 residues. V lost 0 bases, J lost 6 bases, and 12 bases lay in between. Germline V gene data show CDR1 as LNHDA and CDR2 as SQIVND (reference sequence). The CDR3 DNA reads TGTGCCAGTAGTATAGAGGGTTGGGGCGGTCAGCCCCAGCATTTT. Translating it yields CASSIEGWGGQPQHF.

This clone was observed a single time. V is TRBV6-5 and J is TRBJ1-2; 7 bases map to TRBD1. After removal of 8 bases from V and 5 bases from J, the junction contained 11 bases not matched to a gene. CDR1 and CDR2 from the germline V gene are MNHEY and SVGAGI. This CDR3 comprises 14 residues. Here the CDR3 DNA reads TGTGCCAGCTCCTCCGGGACAGCAAATTATGGCTACACCTTC. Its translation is CASSSGTANYGYTF.

The CDR3 sequence: CASSLSGGWKTQYF. The CDR3 DNA is TGTGCCAGCAGCTTAAGCGGGGGGTGGAAGACCCAGTACTTC. The rearrangement uses TRBV13 and TRBJ2-5, with TRBD2 identical over 9 bases. The CDR3 covers 14 residues. V was pared by 2 bases and J by 6 bases, with 4 bases of the junction left unmatched. From germline, CDR1 is PRHDT and CDR2 FYEKMQ (reference sequence).

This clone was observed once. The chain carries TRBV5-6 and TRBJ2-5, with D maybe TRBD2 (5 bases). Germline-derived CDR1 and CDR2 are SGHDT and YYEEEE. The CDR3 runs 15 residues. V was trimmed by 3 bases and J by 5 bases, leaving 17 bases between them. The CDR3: CASSWSLRWRETQYF. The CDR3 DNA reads TGTGCCAGCAGCTGGTCCCTTAGGTGGAGGGAGACCCAGTACTTC.

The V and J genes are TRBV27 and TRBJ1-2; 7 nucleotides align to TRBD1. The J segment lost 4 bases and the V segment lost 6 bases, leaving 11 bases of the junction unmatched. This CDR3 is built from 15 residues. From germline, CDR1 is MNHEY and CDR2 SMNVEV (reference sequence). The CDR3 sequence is CASRLNDRVGYGYTF. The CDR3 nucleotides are TGTGCCAGCAGACTAAATGACAGGGTTGGCTATGGCTACACCTTC.

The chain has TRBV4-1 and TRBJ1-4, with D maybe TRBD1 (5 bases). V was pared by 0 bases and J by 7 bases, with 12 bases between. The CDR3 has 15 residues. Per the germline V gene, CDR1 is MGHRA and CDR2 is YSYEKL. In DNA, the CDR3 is TGCGCCAGCAGCCAAGATGGGGGGAAGACTGAAAAACTGTTTTTT. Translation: CASSQDGGKTEKLFF.